This T cell receptor beta chain comes out of a study of long-term antiretroviral therapy in people with HIV. Findings and limits, study-wide: Drawn between about 2004 and 2017, the blood was possibly obtained under older ART regimens. Patients on ART gained diversity, which nonetheless stayed below transplant donor controls. Nothing was known about ART adherence, viral resistance or changes in therapy.

Germline V gives CDR1 MNHNS, CDR2 SASEGT. CDR3 length: 14 amino acids. The junction had 7 bases not matched to a gene; V was cut back by 6 bases and J by 3 bases. Comment on this clone: Its specificity is not known. Other DNA sequences in the same sample also yield this CDR3.

The libraries were made with immunoSEQ v3.0 at survey level. Here immunoSEQ multiplex PCR was the method, and the copy in TCRdb shows in-frame clones only, minus some. This sample carries 7,100 or so clones, roughly 80% of them seen once, and the ten largest clones take 23%. This material consisted of unsorted PBMCs, taken 1.1 years after starting antiretroviral therapy. The chain combines TRBV6-1 with TRBJ2-7; the match to TRBD1 covers 8 bases. This TCR came from a man in his forties with HIV. The CDR3 region is CASSRDRSGYEQYF. CDR3 sequence (DNA): TGTGCCAGCAGCCGGGACAGGAGTGGCTACGAGCAGTACTTC.